This T cell receptor beta chain was sequenced in a study of blood T cells in healthy people across ages. With regard to this clonotype: At one of its ends the junction is not consistent with the germline gene, which may arise from a read error.

Whenever a sample was processed, at least 6.5 million PBMCs were isolated. Per sample, at least 5 micrograms of total RNA were extracted. Combining a sample-barcoded 5' primer with a J-beta primer mix, a second PCR ran for roughly 7 to 11 cycles. TCRdb passed the 5' RACE reads through MiXCR, listing each CDR3 protein once. The sample has hundreds of thousands of distinct CDR3 sequences; 40% to 50% are singletons. The source is a man in his fifties or sixties in good health. The sequenced sample was blood.

This chain's CDR3 is CASILLGGGTPTGELFF. The CDR3 nucleotides read TGTGCCAGCATCTTACTGGGCGGGGGGACTCCCACCGGGGAGCTGTTTTTT. The chain is built from TRBV7-2 and TRBJ2-2, with TRBD2 identical over 8 bases. Germline CDR1 SGHTA, CDR2 FQGNSA. The CDR3 consists of 17 residues. The whole variable domain, filled in from reference TRBV7-2 and TRBJ2-2, reads GAGVSQSPSNKVTEKGKDVELRCDPISGHTALYWYRQSLGQGLEFLIYFQGNSAPDKSGLPSDRFSAERTGGSVSTLTIQRTQQEDSAVYLCASILLGGGTPTGELFFGEGSRLTVL.